Following are 28 T cell receptor beta chains from one sample sequenced in a study of T cell changes during pregnancy in multiple sclerosis. Profiling relied on immunoSEQ multiplex PCR, and the TCRdb table lists in-frame clones only, not all of them. Of 130,000 or so clones in the sample, 93% were seen once. The specimen comprised peripheral blood, sampled before pregnancy. The receptors shown here come from a female donor with multiple sclerosis, enrolled in a pregnancy study.

There are a few counts of this clone. The chain uses TRBV30 and TRBJ1-1, with 9 bases that match TRBD1. The CDR3 runs to 14 residues. CDR1 and CDR2 from the germline V gene are GTSNPN and SVGIG (reference sequence). Unmatched junction bases numbered 6, after V lost 2 bases and J lost 5 bases. CDR3 DNA: TGTGCCTGGAGTACGACAGGGGGAAGGACTGAAGCTTTCTTT. Its protein is CAWSTTGGRTEAFF.

This clone showed up just once. The chain uses TRBV11-3 and TRBJ2-7; 8 bases map to TRBD2. The length of the CDR3 is 13 residues. The V gene's germline CDR1 is SGHNT and CDR2 YENEEA. V shed 6 bases, J shed 0 bases, and the junction held 1 base outside the gene matches. Written as DNA, the CDR3 is TGTGCCAGCAGGCGGGGGGTCTCCTACGAGCAGTACTTC. It translates to CASRRGVSYEQYF.

J is TRBJ1-1 and V is TRBV6-1, with D perhaps matching TRBD1 (5 bases). With 6 bases removed from V and 1 base from J, the gap between germline ends came to 9 bases. CDR3 size: 13 residues. Germline values: CDR1 MNHNS, CDR2 SASEGT. CDR3 sequence: CASRPRENTEAFF. In nucleotides, the CDR3 is TGTGCCAGCAGGCCCAGGGAGAACACTGAAGCTTTCTTT.

The chain combines TRBV5-1 with TRBJ2-1; the match to TRBD2 covers 7 bases. The CDR3 contains 15 residues. Per the germline V gene, CDR1 is SGHRS and CDR2 is YFSETQ. With 4 bases clipped from V and 0 bases from J, the junction kept 4 bases outside the gene matches. CDR3 coding DNA: TGCGCCAGCAGCGAAAGCGGGGACTCCTACAATGAGCAGTTCTTC. It specifies CASSESGDSYNEQFF.

This clone was observed a handful of times. The CDR3 protein is CASSEVGYGAFF. CDR3 DNA sequence: TGTGCCAGCAGTGAAGTCGGGTACGGAGCTTTCTTT. J is TRBJ1-1 and V is TRBV2; the D is unclear. CDR1 is SNHLY, CDR2 FYNNEI, per germline. The CDR3 extends over 12 amino acids. Trimming left V 1 base short and J 10 bases short, with 10 bases between.

This clone was seen a single time. The chain is built from TRBV29-1 and TRBJ2-2; 11 nucleotides line up with TRBD1. This CDR3 has 14 residues. Trimming at V came to 7 bases and at J to 5 bases, leaving 6 bases not matched to a gene. Germline CDR1 is SQVTM and CDR2 is ANQGSEA. Written as DNA, the CDR3 is TGCAGCGCTGGGGGACAGGGGGGTACCGGGGAGCTGTTTTTT. Protein sequence: CSAGGQGGTGELFF.

This chain connects TRBV5-1 to TRBJ2-1, with TRBD2 identical over 11 bases. Germline-derived CDR1 and CDR2 are SGHRS and YFSETQ. V shed 4 bases, J shed 3 bases, and the junction held 6 bases outside the gene matches. The CDR3 contains 16 residues. The CDR3 loop is CASSPITSGGYNEQFF. The DNA for the CDR3 is TGCGCCAGCAGCCCCATCACTAGCGGGGGCTACAATGAGCAGTTCTTC.

This clone was recorded once. The chain uses TRBV6-6 and TRBJ1-6; D gene unclear. This CDR3 has 13 residues. Germline V gene lookup returns CDR1 MNHNY and CDR2 SVGAGI (reference sequence). V dropped 8 bases and J dropped 2 bases, with 7 bases sitting between them. Here the CDR3 DNA reads TGTGCCAGCGAGGAAACCTATAATTCACCCCTCCACTTT. Translated: CASEETYNSPLHF.

The rearrangement links TRBV5-6 to TRBJ1-2; D may be TRBD1 (5 bases). CDR3 length: 13 residues. With 1 base removed from V and 2 bases from J, the gap between germline ends came to 6 bases. The V gene's germline CDR1 is SGHDT and CDR2 YYEEEE. CDR3 bases: TGTGCCAGCAGCTTGTCAGGGAACTATGGCTACACCTTC. Translating gives CASSLSGNYGYTF.

The chain joins TRBV5-6 to TRBJ1-2; 9 nucleotides agree with TRBD1. With V trimmed by 4 bases and J by 2 bases, 6 bases remained unmatched. The CDR3 contains 15 residues. Germline CDR1 and CDR2: SGHDT and YYEEEE. The CDR3 spells CASSTYGTGNYGYTF. The DNA of the CDR3 is TGTGCCAGCAGCACATACGGGACAGGGAACTATGGCTACACCTTC.

CDR3: CASSGLGDTLGEQYF. Written as DNA, the CDR3 is TGTGCCAGCAGTGGCCTAGGGGACACCCTCGGCGAGCAGTACTTC. V is TRBV6-1 and J is TRBJ2-7, with D possibly matching TRBD1 (6 bases). V lost 4 bases and J lost 6, with 19 bases in between. The CDR3 spans 15 residues. CDR1 MNHNS and CDR2 SASEGT come from the germline V gene.

The J gene is TRBJ2-4, the V gene TRBV5-1, with 8 bases lining up with TRBD1. The CDR3 length is 15 residues. V gave up 3 bases and J gave up 0 bases; unmatched junction bases: 2. The V gene's germline CDR1 is SGHRS and CDR2 YFSETQ. The CDR3 DNA is TGCGCCAGCAGCTCGACAGGGGCAGCCAAAAACATTCAGTACTTC. Translated: CASSSTGAAKNIQYF.

The CDR3 DNA reads TGTGCCAGCAGGTATACCGGGGAGCTGTTTTTT. It specifies CASRYTGELFF. The rearrangement uses TRBV7-9 and TRBJ2-2, with D uncertain. Germline V gene lookup returns CDR1 SEHNR and CDR2 FQNEAQ (reference sequence). The CDR3 runs to 11 residues. Deletions cut 6 bases from V and 5 bases from J, with 4 bases between.

The chain is built from TRBV15 and TRBJ2-7; possible D gene TRBD1, 6 bases. V lost 2 bases and J 5 bases, leaving 19 bases between the germline ends. Germline CDR1 is LNHNV and CDR2 is YYDKDF (reference sequence). The length of the CDR3 is 16 residues. The CDR3 DNA reads as TGTGCCACCAGCAGAATCCACGGACAGTCGGAGGACGAGCAGTACTTC. The encoded protein is CATSRIHGQSEDEQYF.

V is TRBV6-5 and J is TRBJ2-7, with TRBD2 matching over 7 bases. CDR1 and CDR2 (germline): MNHEY, SVGAGI. Losses at the gene ends were 7 bases for V and 0 bases for J; bases not matched to a gene: 3. The CDR3 extends over 13 amino acids. CDR3 residues: CASKGGSSYEQYF. For the CDR3, the DNA is TGTGCCAGCAAGGGCGGGAGCTCCTACGAGCAGTACTTC.

The rearrangement links TRBV19 to TRBJ1-5; D may be TRBD1 (6 bases). The V end was cut by 7 bases, the J end by 2 bases, with 12 bases between. Germline V CDR1 and CDR2: LNHDA, SQIVND (reference sequence). The CDR3 consists of 14 residues. This chain's CDR3 is CASMIGGGNQPQHF. Here the CDR3 DNA reads TGTGCCAGTATGATAGGGGGAGGCAATCAGCCCCAGCATTTT.

The rearrangement joins TRBV6-1 to TRBJ1-2, with 11 bases lining up with TRBD1. The germline gives CDR1 MNHNS, CDR2 SASEGT. Losses at the gene ends were 0 bases for V and 6 bases for J; bases not matched to a gene: 12. CDR3 length equals 18 residues. CDR3 protein: CASSEAILRDRGGHGYTF. CDR3 DNA: TGTGCCAGCAGTGAAGCTATACTCCGGGACAGGGGGGGGCATGGCTACACCTTC.

V and J are TRBV5-1 and TRBJ1-5, with TRBD1 as a possible D gene (5 bases). The CDR3 runs 15 residues. V lost 2 bases to trimming and J lost 7 bases, with 16 bases between them. Germline loops: CDR1 SGHRS, CDR2 YFSETQ. This chain's CDR3 is CASSFDFGGNQPQHF. In DNA, the CDR3 is TGCGCCAGCAGCTTTGATTTCGGGGGGAACCAGCCCCAGCATTTT.

This clone was found once. This sequence joins TRBV28 and TRBJ1-4, with TRBD1 matching over 11 bases. Germline V gene data show CDR1 as MDHEN and CDR2 as SYDVKM. The CDR3 extends over 17 amino acids. V trimming: 8 bases; J trimming: 11 bases; junction bases outside the gene matches: 19. In nucleotides, the CDR3 is TGTGCCAGCGGAACTACCCGTGGACAGGGGGCAAGGAGTAAACTGTTTTTT. It codes for CASGTTRGQGARSKLFF.

The CDR3 reads CASSKREKLFF. Written as DNA, the CDR3 is TGTGCCAGCAGCAAGCGTGAAAAACTGTTTTTT. This chain uses TRBV21-1 with TRBJ1-4. TRBV21-1 is a known pseudogene. There are 11 residues in the CDR3.

The V and J genes are TRBV6-6 and TRBJ2-7; D may be TRBD2 (6 bases). Germline values: CDR1 MNHNY, CDR2 SVGAGI (reference sequence). There are 14 residues in the CDR3. V was trimmed by 7 bases and J by 3 bases, leaving 16 bases between them. CDR3 sequence: CASTTAEGIYEQYF. The CDR3 nucleotides are TGTGCCAGCACCACGGCGGAGGGTATCTACGAGCAGTACTTC.

The chain has TRBV6-1 and TRBJ2-7; D remains unclear. The CDR3 is made up of 11 amino acids. The V end was cut by 5 bases, the J end by 5 bases, with 7 bases between. CDR1 is MNHNS and CDR2 is SASEGT in the germline V gene. The chain's CDR3 is CASSISHEQYF. The CDR3 region has the DNA TGTGCCAGCAGTATTAGCCACGAGCAGTACTTC.

The chain recombines TRBV4-1 with TRBJ1-3; 9 positions match TRBD1. The J segment lost 3 bases and the V segment lost 5 bases, leaving 2 bases of the junction unmatched. This CDR3 has 14 amino acids. Germline V CDR1 and CDR2: MGHRA, YSYEKL. The CDR3 is CASSWTGDGNTIYF. CDR3 nucleotide sequence: TGCGCCAGCAGCTGGACAGGGGATGGAAACACCATATATTTT.

The chain recombines TRBV10-3 with TRBJ1-4; D is possibly TRBD1 (5 bases). The germline V gene encodes CDR1 ENHRY and CDR2 SYGVKD. The CDR3 runs to 15 residues. Trimming shortened V by 6 bases and J by 5 bases, and 16 bases separated the two germline ends. The CDR3 nucleotides are TGTGCCATCAGAGCCCAGGGTTCGGGCAATGAAAAACTGTTTTTT. Translation gives CAIRAQGSGNEKLFF.

This chain uses TRBV5-1 with TRBJ2-2; 10 nucleotides agree with TRBD1. Germline V gene data show CDR1 as SGHRS and CDR2 as YFSETQ. Trimming took 9 bases from V and 3 from J; bases not matched to a gene: 8. The CDR3 has 15 amino acids. The CDR3 protein is CATAGQGLDTGELFF. The DNA of the CDR3 is TGCGCCACGGCGGGACAGGGGCTAGACACCGGGGAGCTGTTTTTT.

The genes are TRBV7-9 and TRBJ1-4, with a possible D match to TRBD1 (6 bases). The V end lost 3 bases, the J end lost 7 bases, and 12 bases lay between the germline ends. The CDR3 runs 14 residues. Germline CDR1 and CDR2: SEHNR and FQNEAQ (reference sequence). The chain's CDR3 is CASSFQGRGEKLFF. CDR3 in DNA: TGTGCCAGCAGCTTCCAGGGGCGAGGTGAAAAACTGTTTTTT.

The J gene is TRBJ1-1, the V gene TRBV6-5; 7 bases align to TRBD1. CDR3 length: 13 residues. V lost 6 bases, J lost 6 bases, and 7 bases stayed unmatched. Germline V CDR1 and CDR2: MNHEY, SVGAGI. CDR3 DNA: TGTGCCAGCAGACGACAGGGAATCCCTGAAGCTTTCTTT. Its protein is CASRRQGIPEAFF.

The chain employs TRBV6-1 and TRBJ2-1, with a possible D match to TRBD2 (6 bases). In germline, CDR1 is MNHNS, CDR2 SASEGT. V was pared by 11 bases and J by 3 bases, with 8 bases between. The CDR3 extends over 11 amino acids. The CDR3 bases are TGTGCCGGAGGGATCTACAATGAGCAGTTCTTC. It specifies CAGGIYNEQFF.